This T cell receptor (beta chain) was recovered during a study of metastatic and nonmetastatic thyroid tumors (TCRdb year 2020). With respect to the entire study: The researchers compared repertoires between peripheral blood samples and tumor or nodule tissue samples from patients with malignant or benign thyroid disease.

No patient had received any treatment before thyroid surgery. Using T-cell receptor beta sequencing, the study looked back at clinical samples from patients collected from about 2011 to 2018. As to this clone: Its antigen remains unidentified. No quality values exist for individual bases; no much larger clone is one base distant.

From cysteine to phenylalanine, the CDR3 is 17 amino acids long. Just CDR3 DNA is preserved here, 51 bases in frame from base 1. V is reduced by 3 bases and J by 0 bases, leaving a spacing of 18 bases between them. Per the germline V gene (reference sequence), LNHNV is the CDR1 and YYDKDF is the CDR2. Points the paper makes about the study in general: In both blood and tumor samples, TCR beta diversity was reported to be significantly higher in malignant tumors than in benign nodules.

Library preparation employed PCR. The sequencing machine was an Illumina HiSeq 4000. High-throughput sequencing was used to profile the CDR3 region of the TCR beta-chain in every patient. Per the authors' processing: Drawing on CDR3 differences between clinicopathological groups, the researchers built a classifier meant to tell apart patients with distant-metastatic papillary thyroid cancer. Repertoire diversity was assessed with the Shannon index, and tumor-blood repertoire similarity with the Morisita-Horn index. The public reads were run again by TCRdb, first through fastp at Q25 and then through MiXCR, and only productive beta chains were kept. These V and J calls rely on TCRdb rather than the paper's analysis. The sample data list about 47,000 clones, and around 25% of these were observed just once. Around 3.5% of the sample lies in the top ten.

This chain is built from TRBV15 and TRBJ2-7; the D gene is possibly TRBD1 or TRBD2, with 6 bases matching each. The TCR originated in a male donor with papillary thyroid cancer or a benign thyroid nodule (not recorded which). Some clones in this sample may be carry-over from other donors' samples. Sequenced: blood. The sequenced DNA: TGTGCCACCAGCAGGTTGATGGGGGGACAAATCTCCTACGAGCAGTACTTC. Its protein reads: CATSRLMGGQISYEQYF.